This T cell receptor (beta chain) was captured in a study of blood T cell repertoires in COVID-19 (TCRdb year 2020). With regard to the full study: The collaborator samples originated in the United States, Italy and Spain and spanned the acute and convalescent phases of COVID-19. The material from the prospective study consisted of cDNA or gDNA derived from T cells, B-cell-depleted T cells, or PBMCs. Subjects who had been exposed to COVID-19, were actively infected with it, or had recovered from it provided the deeply sampled blood TCRbeta repertoires that made up the dataset. The repertoires were released in a freely available public database meant as a resource for research on the immune response to SARS-CoV-2. The samples were drawn from two sources: the first 160 participants of the ongoing ImmuneRACE study, and fewer than 1,500 subjects contributed by 6 global collaborators. Sample metadata almost always included a de-identified subject ID, COVID-19 status, age in years and sex. Where available, HLA class I and class II types were taken from metadata supplied by the sample provider and were not determined by assay-based typing.

Of note for this clone: Which antigen it targets is not known. No qualities accompany the bases; no much larger clone lies one base away.

The immunoSEQ Assay, a bias-controlled multiplex PCR, was used to amplify TCRbeta CDR3 regions from genomic DNA. The authors processed their data as follows. Within the assay, amplification of reference gene primers was used to estimate how many nucleated cells each sample contained. To quantify the absolute abundance of each unique TCRbeta CDR3 rearrangement, sequence reads were collapsed and filtered. For each sample, productive Simpson clonality was calculated as the square root of Simpson's diversity index across productive rearrangements. Entries here come from immuneACCESS through TCRdb and include only in-frame sequences with V and J called. Some clones fail to appear in such tables; in the studies checked, an unresolved V gene covers under half of the shortfall, and the cause of the remainder is unknown. V and J calls and clone size are copied from that table; D and trimming were computed from the DNA. Counted in this sample were more than 80,000 clones; over 65% of them appeared once. The top ten clones comprise roughly 6.2% of the sample.

One collaborating source in Seattle enrolled patients during active infection and followed them longitudinally through the course of disease. Collaborating institutions collected whole blood in K2EDTA tubes following their own protocols. For TCRbeta analysis, collaborators shipped samples as frozen whole blood, isolated PBMCs, or DNA extracted from either of those sample types. On the study overall, not on this receptor specifically: The quantity of clinical and demographic metadata differed by source and by participant and was supplied without curation.

The CDR3 goes from the cysteine to the phenylalanine over 16 residues. Only the CDR3 DNA stays, 48 bases, in frame from base 1. Here V drops 5 bases and J drops 3 bases, and the junction holds 11 bases not matched to any gene. As encoded in the germline V gene (reference sequence), CDR1 is MNHNY while CDR2 is SVGAGI. The sequence links TRBV6-6 to TRBJ1-2, with TRBD1 identical over 8 junction bases. This TCR came from a man older than 75 with COVID-19, enrolled during active disease. Sequencing was done on a sample of peripheral blood. In nucleotide form, the sequence is TGTGCCAGCAGTCTGCATCAGGGGGCTGCCGACTATGGCTACACCTTC. Translation gives CASSLHQGAADYGYTF.